The clone carrying this TCR beta chain came up once. The data were produced by immunoSEQ multiplex PCR, yet TCRdb's version contains in-frame clones alone and is incomplete. The repertoire holds 250,000 or so clones, with 88% as singletons. This CDR3 contains 15 residues. V was cut by 3 bases and J by 8 bases, with 16 bases left in between. Germline V CDR1 and CDR2: MDHEN, SYDVKM. The entry originates in a study of blood T cell repertoires in COVID-19. The chain carries TRBV28 and TRBJ1-4; the D gene is possibly TRBD1 (5 bases). This clonotype was sampled from a woman aged 40 to 50 who had been exposed to COVID-19. Material for sequencing was PBMCs or T cells enriched from blood (not recorded which). In DNA, the CDR3 is TGTGCCAGCAGTTTGGGACTTAACTCAGGGGAAAAACTGTTTTTT. This gives the protein CASSLGLNSGEKLFF. Full variable domain (outside the CDR3, taken from reference TRBV28 and TRBJ1-4): DVKVTQSSRYLVKRTGEKVFLECVQDMDHENMFWYRQDPGLGLRLIYFSYDVKMKEKGDIPEGYSVSREKKERFSLILESASTNQTSMYLCASSLGLNSGEKLFFGSGTQLSVL.